This is a list of T cell receptor beta chains from one sample in a study of blood T cells in healthy people across ages. TCRdb reprocessed the 5' RACE reads with MiXCR, giving one entry per CDR3 protein. The sample contains roughly 720,000 distinct CDR3 sequences, about 55% of which appear only once. Material for sequencing was blood. These receptors were collected from a man older than 75 in good health. Each CDR3 is given with its conserved first and last residue. D genes are given only for firm matches. A clone size is listed for some rows: how often the clone was seen (once, few, many), or a class if it is expanded.

d_gene	j_gene	v_gene	abundance	CDR3aa	CDR3nt
-	TRBJ2-7	TRBV10-2	few	CASSEKWYNEQYF	TGCGCCAGCAGTGAGAAGTGGTACAATGAGCAGTACTTC
-	TRBJ2-3	TRBV12-3/TRBV12-4	few	CASSLRLGSLHRYAYF	TGTGCCAGCAGTTTGAGGCTGGGGTCGTTACACAGATACGCGTATTTT
TRBD2	TRBJ2-3	TRBV20-1	-	CRGESGRAKGDTQYF	TGCAGGGGGGAAAGCGGGAGGGCGAAGGGAGATACGCAGTATTTT
-	TRBJ2-7	TRBV5-6	-	CASSRQEGLSYEQYF	TGTGCCAGCAGCCGCCAGGAGGGTCTCTCCTACGAGCAGTACTTC
-	TRBJ1-5	TRBV20-1	-	CSTRRVNQPQHF	TGCAGTACCCGACGGGTAAATCAGCCCCAGCATTTT
-	TRBJ1-1	TRBV9	-	CTSSVGKTRRSTTEAFF	TGTACCAGCAGCGTAGGTAAGACACGTAGGTCGACCACTGAAGCTTTCTTT
-	TRBJ2-3	TRBV10-3	once	CAISEGLRSSADTQYF	TGTGCCATCAGTGAAGGGTTACGCTCTTCGGCAGATACGCAGTATTTT
TRBD2	TRBJ2-3	TRBV20-1	-	CSASRLAGLTRYAYF	TGCAGTGCTTCCCGACTAGCGGGCCTGACGCGATACGCGTATTTT
-	TRBJ1-1	TRBV2	-	CASSGQGRLEAFF	TGTGCCAGCAGTGGGCAGGGGCGACTGGAAGCTTTCTTT
-	TRBJ1-2	TRBV11-2	few	CASSLVQGQNYGYTF	TGTGCCAGCAGCTTAGTGCAGGGGCAAAACTATGGCTACACCTTC
-	TRBJ1-3	TRBV11-2	-	CASRKPGSGNTIYF	TGTGCCAGCAGAAAACCCGGGTCTGGAAACACCATATATTTT
-	TRBJ2-7	TRBV29-1	-	CSVRTGRGNEQYF	TGCAGCGTGAGGACAGGGAGGGGAAATGAGCAGTACTTC
TRBD2	TRBJ2-5	TRBV9	few	CASSVGTSGSSGETQYF	TGTGCCAGCAGCGTAGGGACTAGCGGGAGTTCAGGAGAGACCCAGTACTTC
-	TRBJ2-7	TRBV2	-	CASSYTGTKAFYEQYF	TGTGCCAGCAGTTACACCGGGACAAAAGCGTTCTACGAGCAGTACTTC
-	TRBJ2-7	TRBV7-9	-	CASTRMREKPYEQYF	TGTGCCAGCACCCGAATGAGGGAGAAACCCTACGAGCAGTACTTC
TRBD1	TRBJ2-5	TRBV29-1	few	CSSKGRTGVSQYF	TGCAGCTCTAAGGGAAGGACAGGGGTGAGCCAGTACTTC
TRBD1	TRBJ2-7	TRBV28	once	CASSMGQGSYEQYF	TGTGCCAGCAGTATGGGACAGGGGTCCTACGAGCAGTACTTC
TRBD1	TRBJ1-5	TRBV27	-	CASSFRQGLAQHF	TGTGCCAGCAGTTTCCGACAGGGTCTGGCCCAGCATTTT
-	TRBJ2-1	TRBV4-2	-	CASSQTGLRTNEQFF	TGTGCCAGCAGCCAGACGGGACTCCGAACCAATGAGCAGTTCTTC
TRBD2	TRBJ2-3	TRBV20-1	-	CSAKRASGRSTDTQYF	TGCAGTGCTAAAAGGGCTAGCGGGAGGTCCACAGATACGCAGTATTTT
TRBD2	TRBJ2-7	TRBV6-1	-	CASRGTSGGWDEQYF	TGTGCCAGCAGAGGGACTAGCGGGGGCTGGGACGAGCAGTACTTC
-	TRBJ1-5	TRBV20-1	-	CSASAEDTGQPQHF	TGCAGTGCTAGTGCCGAAGATACGGGACAGCCCCAGCATTTT
-	TRBJ1-2	TRBV5-5	few	CASNAQGRSYGYTF	TGTGCCAGCAACGCCCAGGGTCGGTCCTATGGCTACACCTTC
TRBD2	TRBJ2-3	TRBV29-1	few	CSVGPTSGGDTQYF	TGCAGCGTTGGCCCGACTAGCGGGGGAGATACGCAGTATTTT
-	TRBJ2-1	TRBV7-2	few	CASSLLGINEQFF	TGTGCCAGCAGCTTACTGGGAATCAATGAGCAGTTCTTC
TRBD1	TRBJ2-5	TRBV28	once	CASSSGTGSIWQETQYF	TGTGCCAGCAGTTCGGGGACAGGGAGCATCTGGCAAGAGACCCAGTACTTC
TRBD2	TRBJ2-1	TRBV11-3	-	CASSLVASGRGSNEQFF	TGTGCCAGCAGCTTAGTGGCTAGCGGGAGGGGTTCCAATGAGCAGTTCTTC
-	TRBJ2-5	TRBV7-8	-	CASSQRDNQETQYF	TGTGCCAGCAGCCAACGGGACAACCAAGAGACCCAGTACTTC
TRBD2	TRBJ2-7	TRBV7-9	-	CASSLGEMAGATYEQYF	TGTGCCAGCAGCTTAGGGGAAATGGCGGGAGCAACCTACGAGCAGTACTTC
-	TRBJ2-1	TRBV6-2/TRBV6-3	-	CASSYPPQSSYNEQFF	TGTGCCAGCAGTTATCCCCCTCAGAGCTCCTACAATGAGCAGTTCTTC
TRBD1	TRBJ1-2	TRBV6-6	few	CASSPRTGVTF	TGTGCCAGCAGTCCTCGGACAGGGGTCACCTTC
-	TRBJ1-2	TRBV20-1	-	CEGWDPRENYGYTF	TGCGAGGGCTGGGACCCGCGGGAAAACTATGGCTACACCTTC
TRBD2	TRBJ2-7	TRBV6-1	few	CASIWSGGSSYEQYF	TGTGCCAGCATCTGGAGCGGGGGGAGCTCCTACGAGCAGTACTTC
-	TRBJ1-2	TRBV14	-	CASSQETRSYGYTF	TGTGCCAGCAGCCAAGAGACCAGGAGCTATGGCTACACCTTC
TRBD1	TRBJ2-5	TRBV5-1	-	CASSLEGQGYQETQYF	TGCGCCAGCAGCTTGGAAGGACAGGGGTACCAAGAGACCCAGTACTTC
TRBD2	TRBJ2-3	TRBV5-6	-	CASSLRGTSGLTDTQYF	TGTGCCAGCAGCCTTCGCGGGACTAGCGGGTTGACAGATACGCAGTATTTT
TRBD2	TRBJ2-1	TRBV7-9	few	CASSLVVLAGGNEQFF	TGTGCCAGCAGCTTAGTCGTTCTAGCGGGAGGCAATGAGCAGTTCTTC